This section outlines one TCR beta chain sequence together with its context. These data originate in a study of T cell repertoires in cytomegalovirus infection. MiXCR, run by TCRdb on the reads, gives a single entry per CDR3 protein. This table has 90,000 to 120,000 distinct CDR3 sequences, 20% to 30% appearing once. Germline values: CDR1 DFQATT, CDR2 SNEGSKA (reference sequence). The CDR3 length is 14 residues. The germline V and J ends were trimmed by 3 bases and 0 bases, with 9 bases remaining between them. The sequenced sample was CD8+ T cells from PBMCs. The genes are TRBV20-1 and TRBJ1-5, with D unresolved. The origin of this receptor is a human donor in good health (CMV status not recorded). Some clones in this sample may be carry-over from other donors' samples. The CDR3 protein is CSASGKRSNQPQHF. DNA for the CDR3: TGCAGTGCTAGTGGCAAACGTAGCAATCAGCCCCAGCATTTT.